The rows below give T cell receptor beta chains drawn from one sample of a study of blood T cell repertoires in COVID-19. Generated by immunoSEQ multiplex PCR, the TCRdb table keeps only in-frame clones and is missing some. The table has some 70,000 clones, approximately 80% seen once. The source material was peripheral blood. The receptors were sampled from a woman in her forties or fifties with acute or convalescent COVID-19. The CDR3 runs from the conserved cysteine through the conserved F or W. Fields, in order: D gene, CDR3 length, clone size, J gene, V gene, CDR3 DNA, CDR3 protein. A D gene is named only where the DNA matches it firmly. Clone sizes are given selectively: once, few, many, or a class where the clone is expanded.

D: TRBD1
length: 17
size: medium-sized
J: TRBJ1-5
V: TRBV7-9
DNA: TGTGCCAGCAGCCCCGGGACAGGAGTTGAGAGCAATCAGCCCCAGCATTTT
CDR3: CASSPGTGVESNQPQHF

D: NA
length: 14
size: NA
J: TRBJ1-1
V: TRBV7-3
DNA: TGTGCCAGCAGCTTAATCGGGGAGAACACTGAAGCTTTCTTT
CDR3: CASSLIGENTEAFF

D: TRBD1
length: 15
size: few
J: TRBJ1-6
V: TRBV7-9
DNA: TGTGCCAGCAGCCGTGGGACAGCCTATAATTCACCCCTCCACTTT
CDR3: CASSRGTAYNSPLHF

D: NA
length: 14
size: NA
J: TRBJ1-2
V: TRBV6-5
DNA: TGTGCCAGCGGACCGGGGTCAGGGGAATTTGGCTACACCTTC
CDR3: CASGPGSGEFGYTF

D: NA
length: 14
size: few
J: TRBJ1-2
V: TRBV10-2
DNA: TGCGCCAGCACCATGACAGAGTCAAACTATGGCTACACCTTC
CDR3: CASTMTESNYGYTF

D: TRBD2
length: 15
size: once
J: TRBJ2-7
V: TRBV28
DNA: TGTGCCAGCACCGGCTGGGCGGGAGCGTCCTACGAGCAGTACTTC
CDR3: CASTGWAGASYEQYF

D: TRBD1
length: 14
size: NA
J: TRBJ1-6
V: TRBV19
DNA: TGTGCCAGTAGTACCGGGACAGGGGGTTCACCCCTCCACTTT
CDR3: CASSTGTGGSPLHF

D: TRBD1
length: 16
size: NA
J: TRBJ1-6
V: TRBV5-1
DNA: TGCGCCAGCAGCTTGGATGGTGGCAGGGGGAATTCACCCCTCCACTTT
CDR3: CASSLDGGRGNSPLHF

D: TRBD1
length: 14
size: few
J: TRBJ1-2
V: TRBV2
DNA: TGTGCCAGCAGTTGGGTTGACAGGGGAGACGGCTACACCTTC
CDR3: CASSWVDRGDGYTF

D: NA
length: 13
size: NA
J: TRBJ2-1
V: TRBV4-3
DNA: TGCGCCAGCAGCCAAGTTCGAGTCTCGGAGCAGTTCTTC
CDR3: CASSQVRVSEQFF

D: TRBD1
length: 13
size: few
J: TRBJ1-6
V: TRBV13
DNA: TGTGCCAGCAGCTATCGGACAGGACAACCCCTCCACTTT
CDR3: CASSYRTGQPLHF

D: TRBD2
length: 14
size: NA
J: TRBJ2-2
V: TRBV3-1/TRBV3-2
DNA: TGTGCCAGCAGCAAGGTTACTAGCGCCGGGGAGCTGTTTTTT
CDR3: CASSKVTSAGELFF

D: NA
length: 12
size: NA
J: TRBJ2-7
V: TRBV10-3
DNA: TGTGCCATCAGCCCGGCTAGTTACGAGCAGTACTTC
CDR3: CAISPASYEQYF

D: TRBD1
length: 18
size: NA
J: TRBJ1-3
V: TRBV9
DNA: TGTGCCAGCAGCGTGTCGGGACAGGCTGCTAATGGTTGGAACACCATATATTTT
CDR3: CASSVSGQAANGWNTIYF

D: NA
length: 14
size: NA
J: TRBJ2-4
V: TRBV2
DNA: TGTGCCAGCACCACAGGGAAGGCCAAAAACATTCAGTACTTC
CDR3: CASTTGKAKNIQYF

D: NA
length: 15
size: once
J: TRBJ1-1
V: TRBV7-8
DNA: TGTGCCAGCAGCCCCTCCCAGGGTTACTGGGTTACGGCTTTCTTT
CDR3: CASSPSQGYWVTAFF

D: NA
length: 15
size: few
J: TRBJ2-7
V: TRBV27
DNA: TGTGCCAGCAGTTTATATCCGACAGGACCCTACGAGCAGTACTTC
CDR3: CASSLYPTGPYEQYF

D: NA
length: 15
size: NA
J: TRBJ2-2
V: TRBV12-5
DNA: TGTGCTAGTGGTTTGTCCAGGGGGGCGGCCGGGGAGCTGTTTTTT
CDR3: CASGLSRGAAGELFF

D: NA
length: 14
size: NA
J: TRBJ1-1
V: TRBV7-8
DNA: TGTGCCAGCAGCTTAGTTGGGGGGGGCGGACGCGCTTTCTTT
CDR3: CASSLVGGGGRAFF

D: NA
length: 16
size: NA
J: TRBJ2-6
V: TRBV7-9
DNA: TGTGCCAGCAGCCACATTACAGGGACGGGGGCCAACGTCCTGACTTTC
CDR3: CASSHITGTGANVLTF

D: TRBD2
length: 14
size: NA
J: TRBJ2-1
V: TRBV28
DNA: TGTGCCAGTTTAACTAGCGGGACGTACAATGAGCAGTTCTTC
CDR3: CASLTSGTYNEQFF

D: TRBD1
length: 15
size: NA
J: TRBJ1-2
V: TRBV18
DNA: TGTGCCAGCTCACCAGTGACAGGGGGCGAAATAGGCTACACCTTC
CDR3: CASSPVTGGEIGYTF

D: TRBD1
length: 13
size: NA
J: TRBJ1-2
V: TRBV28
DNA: TGTGCCAGCAGTCCCGGGGACAGCCATGGCTACACCTTC
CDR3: CASSPGDSHGYTF

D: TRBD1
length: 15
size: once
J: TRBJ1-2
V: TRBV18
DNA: TGTGCCAGCTCAACGCCAGGGGGGCTGAACTATGGCTACACCTTC
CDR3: CASSTPGGLNYGYTF

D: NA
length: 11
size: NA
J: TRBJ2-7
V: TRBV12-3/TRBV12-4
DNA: TGTGCCAGCAGGGGCACGACAGCAACGTACTTC
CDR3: CASRGTTATYF

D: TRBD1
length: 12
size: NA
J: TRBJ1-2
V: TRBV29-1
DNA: TGCAGCGTTGAAAAGGGGGCCCCCGGCTACACCTTC
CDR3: CSVEKGAPGYTF

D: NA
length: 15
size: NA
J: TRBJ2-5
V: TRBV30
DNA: TGTGCCTGGAGTACACTCGCTGGGGGCTCGGGCTCCCAGTACTTC
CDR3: CAWSTLAGGSGSQYF